The clone carrying this T cell receptor beta chain came up many times. Antigen specificity is unknown. The entry originates in a study of CD8+CD57+ T cells in acquired aplastic anemia. Background on the study: Sorted CD4+ plus CD8+ cells gave DNA averaging around 3.2 ug.

Whoever was chosen for sequencing had shown CD8+CD57+ cell expansion by flow cytometry. Among the patients, all had severe acquired aplastic anemia. In germline, CDR1 is WNHNN, CDR2 SYGVQD (reference sequence). CDR3 size: 15 residues. The junction had 7 bases not matched to a gene; V was cut back by 2 bases and J by 7 bases. Genomic DNA provided the template from which TCR beta VDJ and CDR3 profiles were obtained. TCRdb analysed the reads with MiXCR anew, one entry per CDR3 protein. In the table there are 180,000 or so distinct CDR3 sequences, around 60% of which are singletons. Overall study results and limits: The same twenty-nine CD8+ CDR3 sequences occurred in patients and in controls. A significant difference in CD8+ Simpson's diversity between patients and controls was not found.

J is TRBJ1-1 and V is TRBV10-1; 10 bases line up with TRBD1. The clonotype was recovered from a human donor with aplastic anemia. The material sequenced was sorted CD4+, CD8+, or CD8+CD57+ T cells (not recorded which) from PBMCs. The CDR3 coding sequence is TGCGCCAGCAGTGAGGGACAGGGGGAGATAGGTGAAGCTTTCTTT. It translates to CASSEGQGEIGEAFF.